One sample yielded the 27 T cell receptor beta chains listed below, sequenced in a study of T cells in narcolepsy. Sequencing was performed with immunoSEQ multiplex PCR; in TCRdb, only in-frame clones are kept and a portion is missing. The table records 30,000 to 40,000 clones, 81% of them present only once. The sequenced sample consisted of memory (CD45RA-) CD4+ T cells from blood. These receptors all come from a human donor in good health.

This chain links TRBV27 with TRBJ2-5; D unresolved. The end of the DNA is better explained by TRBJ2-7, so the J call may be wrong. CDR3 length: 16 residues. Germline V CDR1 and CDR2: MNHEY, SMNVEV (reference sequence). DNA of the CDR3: TGTGCCAGCAGTTTACCCCTGGGCGCAGGTGCCTACGAGCAGTACTTC. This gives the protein CASSLPLGAGAYEQYF.

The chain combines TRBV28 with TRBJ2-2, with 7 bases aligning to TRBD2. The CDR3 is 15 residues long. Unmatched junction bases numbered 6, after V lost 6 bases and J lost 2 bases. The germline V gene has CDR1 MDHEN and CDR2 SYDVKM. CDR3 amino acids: CASSRSGSNTGELFF. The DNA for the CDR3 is TGTGCCAGCAGCCGTAGCGGGTCTAACACCGGGGAGCTGTTTTTT.

Written as DNA, the CDR3 is TGTGCCAGCAGCCTCTGGACCACAGATACGCAGTATTTT. It encodes CASSLWTTDTQYF. The J gene is TRBJ2-3, the V gene TRBV7-2, with D unclear. Trimming stripped 5 bases from V and 2 bases from J, with 8 bases between. The CDR3 has 13 residues. CDR1 and CDR2 from the germline V gene are SGHTA and FQGNSA. Complete variable domain (other parts from reference TRBV7-2 and TRBJ2-3): GAGVSQSPSNKVTEKGKDVELRCDPISGHTALYWYRQSLGQGLEFLIYFQGNSAPDKSGLPSDRFSAERTGGSVSTLTIQRTQQEDSAVYLCASSLWTTDTQYFGPGTRLTVL.

This CDR3 reads CASSLRGLAGWGETQYF. For the CDR3, the DNA is TGTGCCAGCAGTTTACGGGGGCTAGCGGGTTGGGGGGAGACCCAGTACTTC. V is TRBV27 and J is TRBJ2-5; 8 bases are a match to TRBD2. Germline CDR1 and CDR2: MNHEY and SMNVEV (reference sequence). The CDR3 runs 17 residues. The junction had 13 bases not matched to a gene; V was cut back by 2 bases and J by 5 bases.

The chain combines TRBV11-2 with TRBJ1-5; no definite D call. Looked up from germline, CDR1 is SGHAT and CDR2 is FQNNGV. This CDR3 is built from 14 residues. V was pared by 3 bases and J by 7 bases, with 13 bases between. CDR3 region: CASSFNGESQPQHF. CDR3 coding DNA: TGTGCCAGCAGCTTTAATGGGGAGAGCCAGCCCCAGCATTTT.

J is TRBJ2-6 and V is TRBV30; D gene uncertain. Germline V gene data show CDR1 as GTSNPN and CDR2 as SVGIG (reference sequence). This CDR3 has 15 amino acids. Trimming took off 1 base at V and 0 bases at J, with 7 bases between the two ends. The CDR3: CAWSAGVSGANVLTF. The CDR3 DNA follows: TGTGCCTGGAGTGCGGGTGTCTCTGGGGCCAACGTCCTGACTTTC.

CDR3 amino acids: CAWENLGARTDTQYF. For the CDR3, the DNA is TGTGCCTGGGAAAATCTGGGGGCACGAACAGATACGCAGTATTTT. This chain connects TRBV30 to TRBJ2-3; the D gene is possibly TRBD1 (6 bases). The length of the CDR3 is 15 residues. Germline CDR1 reads GTSNPN; CDR2 reads SVGIG (reference sequence). Trimming took 5 bases from V and 3 from J, leaving 18 bases between them.

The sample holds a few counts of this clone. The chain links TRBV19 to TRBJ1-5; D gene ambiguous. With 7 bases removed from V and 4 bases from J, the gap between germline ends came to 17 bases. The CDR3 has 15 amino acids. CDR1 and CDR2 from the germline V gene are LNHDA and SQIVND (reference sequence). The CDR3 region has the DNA TGTGCCAGTACCCAAAATCTGGGAAGTAATCAGCCCCAGCATTTT. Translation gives CASTQNLGSNQPQHF.

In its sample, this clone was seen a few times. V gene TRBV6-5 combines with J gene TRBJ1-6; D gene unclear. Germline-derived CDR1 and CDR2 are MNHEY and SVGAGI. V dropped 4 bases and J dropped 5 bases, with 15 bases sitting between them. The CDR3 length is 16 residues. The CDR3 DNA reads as TGTGCCAGCAGTTTCCGGACGGCCGGGAATAATTCACCCCTCCACTTT. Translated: CASSFRTAGNNSPLHF.

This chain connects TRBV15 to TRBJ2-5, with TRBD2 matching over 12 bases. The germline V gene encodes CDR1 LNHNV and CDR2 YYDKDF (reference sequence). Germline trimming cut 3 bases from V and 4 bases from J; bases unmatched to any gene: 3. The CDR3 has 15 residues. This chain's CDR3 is CATSRTSGSGETQYF. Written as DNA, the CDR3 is TGTGCCACCAGCAGGACTAGCGGGAGTGGAGAGACCCAGTACTTC. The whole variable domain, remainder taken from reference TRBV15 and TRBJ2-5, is DAMVIQNPRYQVTQFGKPVTLSCSQTLNHNVMYWYQQKSSQAPKLLFHYYDKDFNNEADTPDNFQSRRPNTSFCFLDIRSPGLGDTAMYLCATSRTSGSGETQYFGPGTRLLVL.

CDR3 sequence: CASSKWEGIAFF. CDR3 DNA sequence: TGTGCCAGCAGCAAATGGGAGGGGATAGCTTTCTTT. V usage is TRBV7-8 and J usage is TRBJ1-1; D possibly corresponds to TRBD1 (5 bases). The CDR3 sequence is 12 residues long. Germline loops: CDR1 SGHVS, CDR2 FQNEAQ. The germline V and J ends were trimmed by 5 bases and 10 bases, with 14 bases remaining between them.

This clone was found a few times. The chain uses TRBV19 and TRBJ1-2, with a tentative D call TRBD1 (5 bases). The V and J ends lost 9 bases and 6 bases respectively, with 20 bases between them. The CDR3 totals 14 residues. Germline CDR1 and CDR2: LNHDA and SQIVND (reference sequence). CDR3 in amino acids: CASKQTQGHNGYTF. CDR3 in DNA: TGTGCCAGCAAACAGACGCAAGGACATAATGGCTACACCTTC.

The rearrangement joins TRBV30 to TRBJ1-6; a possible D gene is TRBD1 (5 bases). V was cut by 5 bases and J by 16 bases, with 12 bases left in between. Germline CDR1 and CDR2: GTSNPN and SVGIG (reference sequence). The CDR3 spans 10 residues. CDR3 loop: CAWGSGALHF. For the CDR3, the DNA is TGTGCCTGGGGATCCGGGGCTCTCCACTTT.

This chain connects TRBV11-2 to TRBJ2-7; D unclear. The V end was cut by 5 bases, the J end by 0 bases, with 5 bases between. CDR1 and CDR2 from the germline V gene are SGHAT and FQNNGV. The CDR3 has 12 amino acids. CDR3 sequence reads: CASSPNSYEQYF. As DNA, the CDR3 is TGTGCCAGCAGCCCAAACTCCTACGAGCAGTACTTC.

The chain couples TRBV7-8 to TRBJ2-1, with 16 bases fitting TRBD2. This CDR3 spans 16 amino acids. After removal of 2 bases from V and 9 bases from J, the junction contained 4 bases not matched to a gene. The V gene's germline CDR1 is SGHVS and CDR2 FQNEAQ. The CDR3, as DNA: TGTGCCAGCAGCTTAAGGGGACTAGCGGGAGGGGTTGAGCAGTTCTTC. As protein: CASSLRGLAGGVEQFF.

The CDR3 reads CASSYQDGSNTEAFF. The DNA for the CDR3 is TGTGCCAGCAGTTACCAGGACGGATCGAACACTGAAGCTTTCTTT. This chain uses TRBV6-5 with TRBJ1-1, with unresolved D. The CDR3 extends over 15 amino acids. V lost 2 bases and J 1 base, leaving 11 bases between the germline ends. Germline CDR1 reads MNHEY; CDR2 reads SVGAGI.

This chain's CDR3 is CASSGGGFYGYTF. The CDR3 nucleotides are TGTGCCAGCAGCGGGGGCGGGTTCTATGGCTACACCTTC. The chain links TRBV2 to TRBJ1-2; perhaps TRBD1 as D (6 bases). Trimming removed 6 bases at V and 4 bases at J, with 12 bases between. The CDR3 spans 13 residues. CDR1 is SNHLY, CDR2 FYNNEI, per germline. The whole variable domain, remainder taken from reference TRBV2 and TRBJ1-2, is EPEVTQTPSHQVTQMGQEVILRCVPISNHLYFYWYRQILGQKVEFLVSFYNNEISEKSEIFDDQFSVERPDGSNFTLKIRSTKLEDSAMYFCASSGGGFYGYTFGSGTRLTVV.

The CDR3 sequence: CAWSRTSGGGTDTQYF. CDR3 nucleotide sequence: TGTGCCTGGAGTAGGACTAGCGGGGGGGGCACAGATACGCAGTATTTT. This chain uses TRBV30 with TRBJ2-3, with 15 positions matching TRBD2. Losses at the gene ends were 2 bases for V and 1 base for J; bases not matched to a gene: 1. This CDR3 spans 16 amino acids. The germline V gene encodes CDR1 GTSNPN and CDR2 SVGIG (reference sequence).

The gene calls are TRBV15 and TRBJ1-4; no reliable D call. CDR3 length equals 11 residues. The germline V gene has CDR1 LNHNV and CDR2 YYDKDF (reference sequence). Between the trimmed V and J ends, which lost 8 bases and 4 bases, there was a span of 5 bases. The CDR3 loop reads CATGHNEKLFF. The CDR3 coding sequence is TGTGCCACCGGTCATAATGAAAAACTGTTTTTT.

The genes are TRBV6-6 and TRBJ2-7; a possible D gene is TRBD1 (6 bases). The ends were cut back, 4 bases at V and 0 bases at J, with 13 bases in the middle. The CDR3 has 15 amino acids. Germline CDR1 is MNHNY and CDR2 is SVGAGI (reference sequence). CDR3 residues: CASSFEGTPSYEQYF. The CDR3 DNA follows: TGTGCCAGCAGTTTTGAAGGGACACCCTCCTACGAGCAGTACTTC.

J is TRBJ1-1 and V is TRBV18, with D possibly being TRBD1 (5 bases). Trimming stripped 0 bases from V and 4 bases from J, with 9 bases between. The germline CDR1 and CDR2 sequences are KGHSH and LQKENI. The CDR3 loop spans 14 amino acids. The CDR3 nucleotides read TGTGCCAGCTCACCACCGGGGGGGAGCACTGAAGCTTTCTTT. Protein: CASSPPGGSTEAFF.

CDR3 DNA sequence: TGCGCCAGCAGCTTGGTCCCGCCCGACTCTGGAAACACCATATATTTT. Its protein is CASSLVPPDSGNTIYF. This rearrangement joins TRBV5-1 to TRBJ1-3; D is unresolved. The germline CDR1 and CDR2 sequences are SGHRS and YFSETQ. Trimming pared 0 bases from V and 0 bases from J, leaving 10 bases between. The CDR3 sequence is 16 residues long.

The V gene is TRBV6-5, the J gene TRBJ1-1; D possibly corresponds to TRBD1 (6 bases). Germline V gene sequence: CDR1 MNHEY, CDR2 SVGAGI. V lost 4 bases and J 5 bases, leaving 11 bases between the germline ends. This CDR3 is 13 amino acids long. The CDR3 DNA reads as TGTGCCAGCAGTTTGACAGGAGGAACTGAAGCTTTCTTT. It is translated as CASSLTGGTEAFF.

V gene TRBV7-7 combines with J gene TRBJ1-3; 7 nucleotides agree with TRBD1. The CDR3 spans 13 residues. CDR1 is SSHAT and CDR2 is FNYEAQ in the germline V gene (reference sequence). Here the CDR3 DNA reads TGTGCTAGTACAGGGGAGGCTGGAAACACCATATATTTT. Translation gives CASTGEAGNTIYF.

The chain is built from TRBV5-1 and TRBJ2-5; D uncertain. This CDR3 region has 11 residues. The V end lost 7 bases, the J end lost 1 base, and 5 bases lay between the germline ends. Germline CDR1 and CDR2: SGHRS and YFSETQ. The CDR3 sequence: CASRVQETQYF. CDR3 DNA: TGCGCCAGCCGGGTCCAAGAGACCCAGTACTTC.

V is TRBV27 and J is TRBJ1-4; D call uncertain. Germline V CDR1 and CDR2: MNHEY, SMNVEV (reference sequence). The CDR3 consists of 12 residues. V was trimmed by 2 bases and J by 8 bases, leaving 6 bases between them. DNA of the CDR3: TGTGCCAGCAGTTTAATAGGGGAAAAACTGTTTTTT. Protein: CASSLIGEKLFF.

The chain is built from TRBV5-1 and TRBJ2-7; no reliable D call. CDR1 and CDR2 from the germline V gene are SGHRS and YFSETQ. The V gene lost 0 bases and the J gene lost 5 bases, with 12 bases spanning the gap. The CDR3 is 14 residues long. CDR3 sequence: CASSLDRPVDEQYF. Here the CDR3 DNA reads TGCGCCAGCAGCTTGGATAGACCCGTCGACGAGCAGTACTTC.